The present T cell receptor beta chain was sequenced within a study of shared clonotypes between healthy human individuals. From germline, CDR1 is SGHVS and CDR2 FNYEAQ. This CDR3 comprises 12 residues. V was cut by 6 bases and J by 6 bases, with 8 bases left in between. Sequencing was performed with immunoSEQ multiplex PCR; in TCRdb, only in-frame clones are kept and a portion is missing. The sample contains approximately 600,000 clones, 85% to 95% of which appear only once. Naive CD8 cells lacked CD45RO, underwent positive selection for CCR7 and left out terminally differentiated effector memory CD45RA+ cells.

This clonotype was sampled from a woman in her thirties in good health. The sample consisted of naive CD8+ T cells sorted from blood. The chain couples TRBV7-6 to TRBJ2-2; D is perhaps TRBD1 (5 bases). CDR3 sequence (DNA): TGTGCCAGCAGGAAGGGGCCCGGGGAGCTGTTTTTT. It yields the protein CASRKGPGELFF.